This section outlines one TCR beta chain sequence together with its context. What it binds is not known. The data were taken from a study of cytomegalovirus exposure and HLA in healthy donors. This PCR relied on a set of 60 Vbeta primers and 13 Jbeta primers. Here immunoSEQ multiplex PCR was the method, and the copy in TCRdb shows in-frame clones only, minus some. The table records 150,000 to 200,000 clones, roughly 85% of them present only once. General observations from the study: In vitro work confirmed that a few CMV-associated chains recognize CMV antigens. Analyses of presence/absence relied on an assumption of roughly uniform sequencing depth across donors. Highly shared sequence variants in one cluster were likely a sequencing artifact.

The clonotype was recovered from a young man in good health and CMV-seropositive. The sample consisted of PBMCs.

The CDR3 DNA is TGTGCCAGCAGTACTCAGGGGGTAGGATACGAGCAGTACTTC. Amino acid sequence: CASSTQGVGYEQYF. V is TRBV6-5 and J is TRBJ2-7; 7 bases fit TRBD1. V gave up 5 bases and J gave up 4 bases; unmatched junction bases: 8. The CDR3 totals 14 residues. The germline V gene has CDR1 MNHEY and CDR2 SVGAGI.